This T cell receptor beta chain came from a study of cytomegalovirus exposure and HLA in healthy donors. Whole-study findings and limits: Despite most TCR sequences being rare, some public TCRs occurred in many donors. Three of the chains that were CMV-associated were confirmed in vitro to be specific for CMV antigens.

On this clone: Its target is not known.

Germline V gene data show CDR1 as MDHEN and CDR2 as SYDVKM. This CDR3 is built from 14 residues. Trimming shortened V by 6 bases and J by 3 bases, and 12 bases separated the two germline ends. Generated by immunoSEQ multiplex PCR, the TCRdb table keeps only in-frame clones and is missing some. The sample shows about 200,000 clones, around 83% of them seen only once. The TCR sequence derives from a woman aged 25 to 39 in good health and CMV-seropositive. The sample consisted of PBMCs. This rearrangement joins TRBV28 to TRBJ2-4, with D possibly being TRBD1 (5 bases). The CDR3 loop reads CASSQGGNKNIQYF. The CDR3 DNA sequence: TGTGCCAGCAGCCAGGGTGGAAACAAAAACATTCAGTACTTC.